This TCR beta chain was captured by sequencing in a study of glioma-infiltrating T cells after dendritic cell vaccination. The method was immunoSEQ multiplex PCR; TCRdb's version includes in-frame clones alone and lacks a portion of them. The sample lists approximately 62,000 clones, roughly 86% seen once, with around a tenth in the top ten. V lost 2 bases, J lost 8 bases, and 12 bases lay in between. The CDR3 is made up of 13 amino acids. Germline lookup yields CDR1 MNHEY and CDR2 SVGAGI. Indicated time point: after dendritic cell vaccination, including at tumor progression/relapse. The specimen comprised blood, sampled after dendritic cell vaccination. This TCR was sampled from a human donor with glioblastoma. The J gene is TRBJ1-2, the V gene TRBV6-5, with D maybe TRBD1 (6 bases). The CDR3 DNA reads as TGTGCCAGCAGTTACCCGAAGGGGGAGGGCTACACCTTC. The encoded protein is CASSYPKGEGYTF.